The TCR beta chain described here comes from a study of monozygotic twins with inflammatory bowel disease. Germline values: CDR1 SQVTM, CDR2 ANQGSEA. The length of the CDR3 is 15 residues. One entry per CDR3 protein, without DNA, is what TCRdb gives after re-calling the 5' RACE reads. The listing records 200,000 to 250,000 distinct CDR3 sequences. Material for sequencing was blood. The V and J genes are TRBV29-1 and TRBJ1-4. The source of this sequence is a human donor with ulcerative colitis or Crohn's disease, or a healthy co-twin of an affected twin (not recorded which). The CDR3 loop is CSALPGRGVNEKLFF.